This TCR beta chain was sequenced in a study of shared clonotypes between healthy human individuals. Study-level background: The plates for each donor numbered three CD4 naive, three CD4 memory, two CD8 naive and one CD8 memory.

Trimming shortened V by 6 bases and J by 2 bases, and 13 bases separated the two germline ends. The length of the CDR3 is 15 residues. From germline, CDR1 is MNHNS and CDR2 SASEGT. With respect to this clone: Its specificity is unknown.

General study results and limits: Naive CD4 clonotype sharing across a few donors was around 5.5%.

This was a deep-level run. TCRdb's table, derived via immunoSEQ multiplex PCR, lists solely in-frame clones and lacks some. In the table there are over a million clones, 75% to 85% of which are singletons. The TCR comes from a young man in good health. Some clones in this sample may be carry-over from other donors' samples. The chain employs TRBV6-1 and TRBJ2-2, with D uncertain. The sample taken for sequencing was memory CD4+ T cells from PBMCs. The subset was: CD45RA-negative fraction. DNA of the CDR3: TGTGCCAGCAGCTTACAGACGGCAAACACCGGGGAGCTGTTTTTT. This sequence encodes CASSLQTANTGELFF.